A selection of T cell receptor beta chains follows, all from one sample in a study of T cell repertoires in cytomegalovirus infection. TCRdb ran MiXCR on the reads and lists one entry per CDR3 protein. The sample holds about 190,000 distinct CDR3 sequences, 8% to 10% seen once. Material for sequencing was PBMCs. The origin of the receptors is a human donor in good health (CMV status not recorded). Some clones in this sample may be carry-over from other donors' samples. Both conserved end residues are part of each CDR3. Each record gives: clone size, D gene, J gene, V gene, CDR3 DNA, CDR3 protein. The D gene is left open where the match is weak. Expanded clones get a size class; other rows say once, few or many, or leave the size out.

many	.	TRBJ1-1	TRBV6-2/TRBV6-3	TGTGCCAGCAGTTACTCCAGACAGGCACGGCTAATGAACACTGAAGCTTTCTTT	CASSYSRQARLMNTEAFF
few	.	TRBJ1-5	TRBV14	TGTGCCAGCAGCCACAGGGGCAATCAGCCCCAGCATTTT	CASSHRGNQPQHF
many	TRBD2	TRBJ2-1	TRBV28	TGTGCCAGCAGTCTCCAAAGACTAGCGCGGTACAATGAGCAGTTCTTC	CASSLQRLARYNEQFF
many	.	TRBJ2-3	TRBV6-1	TGTGCCAGCAGTGGCCGGGTATTAGGGCTGACAGATACGCAGTATTTT	CASSGRVLGLTDTQYF
many	TRBD1	TRBJ2-5	TRBV7-9	TGTGCCAGCAGCAGAAGAGGACAGGGGTCGGGGGAGACCCAGTACTTC	CASSRRGQGSGETQYF
few	TRBD2	TRBJ2-1	TRBV10-2	TGCGCCAGCAGTGTGAGTAGCGGGAATGAGCAGTTCTTC	CASSVSSGNEQFF
.	.	TRBJ2-1	TRBV10-3	TGTGCCAGTTCTTACGACAAGTACAATGAGCAGTTCTTC	CASSYDKYNEQFF
few	.	TRBJ2-3	TRBV20-1	TGCAGTGCTAGAGATAAAGGGGGGGATACGCAGTATTTT	CSARDKGGDTQYF
many	.	TRBJ1-6	TRBV28	TGTGCCAGCAGGTGGTCCGATATGAGCTCCTATAATTCACCCCTCCACTTT	CASRWSDMSSYNSPLHF
many	TRBD2	TRBJ2-5	TRBV7-2	TGTGCCAGCAGCCGGGGAGGGGTGGGCCAAGAGACCCAGTACTTC	CASSRGGVGQETQYF
.	.	TRBJ2-7	TRBV7-9	TGTGCCAGCAGTCCCTCTGGGCACGAGCAGTACTTC	CASSPSGHEQYF
.	TRBD1	TRBJ2-6	TRBV5-1	TGCGCCAGCAGCTTGAGGACAGGAGACTCTGGGGCCAACGTCCTGACTTTC	CASSLRTGDSGANVLTF
.	.	TRBJ2-3	TRBV7-8	TGTGCCAGCAGCTTAGCGCGGGGCGGAAGGCGAGATACGCAGTATTTT	CASSLARGGRRDTQYF
many	TRBD1	TRBJ1-2	TRBV7-2	TGTGCCAGCAGCTTAAGGGGGGACAGCTATGGCTACACCTTC	CASSLRGDSYGYTF
many	.	TRBJ1-2	TRBV7-2	TGTGCCAGCAGCTTATCGAGGGACTATGGCTACACCTTC	CASSLSRDYGYTF